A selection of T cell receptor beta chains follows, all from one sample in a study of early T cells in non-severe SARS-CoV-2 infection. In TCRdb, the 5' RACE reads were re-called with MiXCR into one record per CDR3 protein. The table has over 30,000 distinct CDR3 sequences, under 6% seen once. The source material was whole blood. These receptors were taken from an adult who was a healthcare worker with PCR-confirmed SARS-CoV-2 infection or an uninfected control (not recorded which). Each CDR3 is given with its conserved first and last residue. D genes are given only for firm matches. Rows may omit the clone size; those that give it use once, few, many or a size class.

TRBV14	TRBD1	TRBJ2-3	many	CASSQYRDRVTDTQYF	TGTGCCAGCAGCCAGTACCGGGACAGGGTTACAGATACGCAGTATTTT
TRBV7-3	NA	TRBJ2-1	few	CASSLGRAYNEQFF	TGTGCCAGCAGCTTAGGGCGGGCCTACAATGAGCAGTTCTTC
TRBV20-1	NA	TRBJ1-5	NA	CSATSAGGNQPQHF	TGCAGTGCTACTTCGGCAGGGGGCAATCAGCCCCAGCATTTT
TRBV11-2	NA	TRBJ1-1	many	CASSFTGHNTEAFF	TGTGCCAGCAGCTTTACAGGGCACAACACTGAAGCTTTCTTT
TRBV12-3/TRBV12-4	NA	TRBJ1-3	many	CASSSGADSGNTIYF	TGTGCCAGCAGTTCTGGGGCCGACTCTGGAAACACCATATATTTT
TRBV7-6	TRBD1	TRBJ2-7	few	CASSLGDRYEQYF	TGTGCCAGCAGCTTAGGGGACAGGTACGAGCAGTACTTC
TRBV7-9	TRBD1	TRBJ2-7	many	CASSKDRGGEQYF	TGTGCCAGCAGCAAGGACAGGGGGGGCGAGCAGTACTTC
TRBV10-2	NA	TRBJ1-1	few	CASSEGVRSGAFF	TGCGCCAGCAGTGAAGGGGTCAGGTCGGGAGCTTTCTTT
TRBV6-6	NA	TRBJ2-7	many	CASSSWDEQYF	TGTGCCAGCAGTTCTTGGGACGAGCAGTACTTC
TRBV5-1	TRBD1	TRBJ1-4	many	CASSLNRGNEKLFF	TGCGCCAGCAGCCTAAACAGGGGGAACGAAAAACTGTTTTTT
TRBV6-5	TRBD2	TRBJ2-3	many	CASSYRYSGRADTQYF	TGTGCCAGCAGTTACCGATATAGCGGGCGAGCTGATACGCAGTATTTT
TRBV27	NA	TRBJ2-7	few	CASSSPLAKVHEQYF	TGTGCCAGCAGTTCACCTCTAGCTAAAGTCCACGAGCAGTACTTC
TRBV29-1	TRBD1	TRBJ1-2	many	CSVRQGIYGYTF	TGCAGCGTTCGACAGGGAATATACGGCTACACCTTC
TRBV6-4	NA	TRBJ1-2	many	CASSPRGDEPYGYTF	TGTGCCAGCAGTCCTAGGGGGGACGAACCCTATGGCTACACCTTC
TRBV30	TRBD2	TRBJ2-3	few	CAWSPLTSGSSDTQYF	TGTGCCTGGAGTCCCCTGACTAGCGGGTCCTCAGATACGCAGTATTTT
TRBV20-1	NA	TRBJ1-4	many	CSARGQLNEKLFF	TGCAGTGCTAGAGGACAGCTTAATGAAAAACTGTTTTTT
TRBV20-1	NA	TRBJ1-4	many	CSTQDVQGGNEKLFF	TGCAGTACCCAAGATGTCCAAGGGGGTAATGAAAAACTGTTTTTT
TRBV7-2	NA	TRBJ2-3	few	CASSLTPAYRAGSTDTQYF	TGTGCCAGCAGCCTAACCCCAGCCTACAGGGCCGGGAGCACAGATACGCAGTATTTT
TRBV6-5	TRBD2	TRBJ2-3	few	CASSYLSGDPTDTQYF	TGTGCCAGCAGTTACCTTAGCGGGGATCCCACAGATACGCAGTATTTT
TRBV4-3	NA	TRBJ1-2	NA	CASSQDGQNYGYTF	TGCGCCAGCAGCCAAGATGGGCAGAACTATGGCTACACCTTC
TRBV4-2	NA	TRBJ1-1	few	CASSQEAGGARYTEAFF	TGTGCCAGCAGCCAAGAAGCTGGTGGGGCCCGATACACTGAAGCTTTCTTT
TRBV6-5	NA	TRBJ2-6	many	CASSSDRSGANVLTF	TGTGCCAGCAGTTCGGACAGATCTGGGGCCAACGTCCTGACTTTC
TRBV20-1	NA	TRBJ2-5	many	CSALHQETQYF	TGCAGCGCTCTCCACCAAGAGACCCAGTACTTC
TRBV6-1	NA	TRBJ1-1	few	CASSVSGMTAFF	TGTGCCAGCAGCGTAAGCGGGATGACGGCTTTCTTT
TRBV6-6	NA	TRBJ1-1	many	CASRSDGNTEAFF	TGTGCCAGCAGATCGGACGGGAACACTGAAGCTTTCTTT
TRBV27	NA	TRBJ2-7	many	CASNRGGAYEQYF	TGTGCCAGCAACAGGGGGGGAGCTTACGAGCAGTACTTC
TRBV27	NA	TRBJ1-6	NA	CASSADGLYNSPLHF	TGTGCCAGCAGTGCGGACGGACTCTATAATTCACCCCTCCACTTT
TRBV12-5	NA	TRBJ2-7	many	CASGLALGTFSYEQYF	TGTGCTAGTGGTTTGGCCCTGGGGACCTTCTCCTACGAGCAGTACTTC
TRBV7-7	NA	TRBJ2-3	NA	CASSLGPSTDTQYF	TGTGCCAGCAGCTTAGGTCCATCCACAGATACGCAGTATTTT
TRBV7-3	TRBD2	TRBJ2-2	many	CASSPSGGAVTGELFF	TGTGCCAGCAGCCCCAGCGGGGGGGCGGTCACCGGGGAGCTGTTTTTT
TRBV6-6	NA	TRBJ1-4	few	CASTLSEKLFF	TGTGCCAGCACCTTGTCCGAAAAACTGTTTTTT
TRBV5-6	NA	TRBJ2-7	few	CASSSPPDSFSYEQYF	TGTGCCAGCAGCTCACCTCCGGACAGTTTCTCCTACGAGCAGTACTTC
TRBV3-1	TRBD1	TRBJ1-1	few	CASSPTRQGASAFF	TGTGCCAGCAGCCCAACGCGACAGGGGGCATCAGCTTTCTTT
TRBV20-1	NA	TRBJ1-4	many	CSAWAGGNEKLFF	TGCAGTGCTTGGGCTGGAGGGAATGAAAAACTGTTTTTT
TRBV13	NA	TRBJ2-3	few	CASSSGFNTQYF	TGTGCCAGCAGCTCCGGCTTTAATACGCAGTATTTT
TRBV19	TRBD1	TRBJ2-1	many	CASSQGAVEQFF	TGTGCCAGTAGCCAGGGGGCTGTCGAGCAGTTCTTC
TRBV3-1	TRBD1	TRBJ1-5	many	CASSPGQGARQPQHF	TGTGCCAGCAGCCCCGGACAGGGGGCGAGGCAGCCCCAGCATTTT
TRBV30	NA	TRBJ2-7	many	CAWSKNYEQYF	TGTGCCTGGAGTAAAAACTACGAGCAGTACTTC
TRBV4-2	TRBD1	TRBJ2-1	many	CASSQVGVQGLWNEQFF	TGTGCCAGCAGCCAAGTGGGGGTACAGGGGCTTTGGAATGAGCAGTTCTTC
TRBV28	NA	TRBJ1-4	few	CASSLAAANEKLFF	TGTGCCAGCAGTTTGGCAGCTGCTAATGAAAAACTGTTTTTT
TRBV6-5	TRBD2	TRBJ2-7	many	CASSKLAGGTYEQYF	TGTGCCAGCAGTAAGCTAGCGGGGGGAACCTACGAGCAGTACTTC
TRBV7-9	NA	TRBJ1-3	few	CASSNDLKRGRGPGNTIYF	TGTGCCAGCAGCAATGACCTTAAAAGGGGCAGGGGTCCTGGAAACACCATATATTTT